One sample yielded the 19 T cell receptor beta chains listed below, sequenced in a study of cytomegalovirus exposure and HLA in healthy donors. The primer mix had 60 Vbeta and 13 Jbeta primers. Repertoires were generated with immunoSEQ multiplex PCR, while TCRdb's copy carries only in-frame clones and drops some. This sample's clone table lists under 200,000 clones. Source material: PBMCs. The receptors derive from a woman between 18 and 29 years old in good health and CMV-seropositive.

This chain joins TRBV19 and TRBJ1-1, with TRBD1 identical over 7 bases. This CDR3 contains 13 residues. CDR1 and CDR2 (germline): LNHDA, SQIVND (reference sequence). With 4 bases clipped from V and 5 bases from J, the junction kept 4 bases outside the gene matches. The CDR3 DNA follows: TGTGCCAGTAGTAGAAGGGGGCAAACTGAAGCTTTCTTT. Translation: CASSRRGQTEAFF.

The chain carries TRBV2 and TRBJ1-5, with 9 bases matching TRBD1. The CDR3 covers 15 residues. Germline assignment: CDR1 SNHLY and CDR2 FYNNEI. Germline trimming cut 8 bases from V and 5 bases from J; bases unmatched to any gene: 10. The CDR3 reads CASGPGTGYDQPQHF. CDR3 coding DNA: TGTGCCAGCGGTCCCGGGACAGGGTATGATCAGCCCCAGCATTTT.

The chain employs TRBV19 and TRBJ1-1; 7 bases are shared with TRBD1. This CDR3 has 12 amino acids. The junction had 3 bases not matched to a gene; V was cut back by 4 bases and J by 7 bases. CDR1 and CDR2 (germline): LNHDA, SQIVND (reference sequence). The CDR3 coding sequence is TGTGCCAGTAGTAAGGGACAGATTGAAGCTTTCTTT. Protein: CASSKGQIEAFF.

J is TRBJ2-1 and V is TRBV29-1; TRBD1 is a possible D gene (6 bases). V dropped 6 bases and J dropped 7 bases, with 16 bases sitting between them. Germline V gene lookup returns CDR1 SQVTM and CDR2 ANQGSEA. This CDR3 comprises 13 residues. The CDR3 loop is CSVLSRDTNEQFF. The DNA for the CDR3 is TGCAGCGTCCTTTCCCGGGACACTAATGAGCAGTTCTTC.

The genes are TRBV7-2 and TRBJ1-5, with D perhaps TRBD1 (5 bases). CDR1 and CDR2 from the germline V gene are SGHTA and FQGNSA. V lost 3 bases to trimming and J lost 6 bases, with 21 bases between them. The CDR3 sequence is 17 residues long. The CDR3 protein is CASSLAPRGGAAQPQHF. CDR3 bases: TGTGCCAGCAGCTTGGCCCCGAGGGGAGGGGCGGCTCAGCCCCAGCATTTT.

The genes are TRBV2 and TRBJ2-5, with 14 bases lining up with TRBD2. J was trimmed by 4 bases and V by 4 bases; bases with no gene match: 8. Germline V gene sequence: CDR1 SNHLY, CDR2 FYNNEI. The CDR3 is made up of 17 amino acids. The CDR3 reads CASSVTSGGARGETQYF. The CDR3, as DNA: TGTGCCAGCAGTGTGACTAGCGGGGGGGCCCGGGGAGAGACCCAGTACTTC.

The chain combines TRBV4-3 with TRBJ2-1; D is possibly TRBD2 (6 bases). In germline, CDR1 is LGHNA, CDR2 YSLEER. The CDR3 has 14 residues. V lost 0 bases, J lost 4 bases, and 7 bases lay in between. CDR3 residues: CASSQDLAYNEQFF. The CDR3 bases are TGCGCCAGCAGCCAAGATCTAGCGTACAATGAGCAGTTCTTC.

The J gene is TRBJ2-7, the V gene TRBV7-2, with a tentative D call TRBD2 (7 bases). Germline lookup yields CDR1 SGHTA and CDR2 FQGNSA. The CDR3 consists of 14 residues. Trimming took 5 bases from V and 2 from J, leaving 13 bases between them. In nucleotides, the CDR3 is TGTGCCAGCAGCCTAGGGGGGGGCCCCTACGAGCAGTACTTC. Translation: CASSLGGGPYEQYF.

In DNA, the CDR3 is TGTGCCAGCAGCTTATTTGGCGGTACCTACGAGCAGTACTTC. The encoded protein is CASSLFGGTYEQYF. The V call is TRBV7-2, the J call TRBJ2-7; D remains ambiguous. Germline CDR1 SGHTA, CDR2 FQGNSA. V was pared by 2 bases and J by 2 bases, with 10 bases between. The CDR3 runs to 14 residues. Drawing the rest from reference TRBV7-2 and TRBJ2-7, the complete variable domain is GAGVSQSPSNKVTEKGKDVELRCDPISGHTALYWYRQSLGQGLEFLIYFQGNSAPDKSGLPSDRFSAERTGGSVSTLTIQRTQQEDSAVYLCASSLFGGTYEQYFGPGTRLTVT.

As DNA, the CDR3 is TGTGCCAGCAGCGCCGGACAGGGTGGACAGCCCCAGCATTTT. Translated, it gives CASSAGQGGQPQHF. The chain is built from TRBV9 and TRBJ1-5; 8 nucleotides line up with TRBD1. V trimming: 3 bases; J trimming: 7 bases; junction bases outside the gene matches: 6. Per the germline V gene, CDR1 is SGDLS and CDR2 is YYNGEE. This CDR3 comprises 14 residues.

The DNA for the CDR3 is TGTGCCAGCTCACCACCGGCCGGGACAGTAAGCTACGAGCAGTACTTC. Amino acids: CASSPPAGTVSYEQYF. V usage is TRBV18 and J usage is TRBJ2-7; TRBD1 matches 7 bases. Germline CDR1 reads KGHSH; CDR2 reads LQKENI. The junction had 8 bases not matched to a gene; V was cut back by 0 bases and J by 3 bases. The CDR3 length is 16 residues.

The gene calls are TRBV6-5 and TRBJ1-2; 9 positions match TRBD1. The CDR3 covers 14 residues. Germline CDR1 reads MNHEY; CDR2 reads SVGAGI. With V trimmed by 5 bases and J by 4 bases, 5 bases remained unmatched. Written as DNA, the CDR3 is TGTGCCAGCAGTCGGGACAGGGCCGTCTATGGCTACACCTTC. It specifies CASSRDRAVYGYTF.

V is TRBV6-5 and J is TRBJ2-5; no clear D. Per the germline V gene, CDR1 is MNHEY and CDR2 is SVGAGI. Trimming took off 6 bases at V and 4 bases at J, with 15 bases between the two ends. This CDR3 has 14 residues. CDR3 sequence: CASREPSRGETQYF. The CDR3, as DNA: TGTGCCAGCAGGGAACCTTCTAGAGGAGAGACCCAGTACTTC.

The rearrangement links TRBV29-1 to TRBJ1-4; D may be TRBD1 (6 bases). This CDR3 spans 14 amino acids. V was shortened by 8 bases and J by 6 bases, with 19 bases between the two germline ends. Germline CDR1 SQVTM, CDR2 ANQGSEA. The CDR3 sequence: CSFLHRDTHEKLFF. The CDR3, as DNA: TGCAGCTTTTTACACCGGGACACCCATGAAAAACTGTTTTTT.

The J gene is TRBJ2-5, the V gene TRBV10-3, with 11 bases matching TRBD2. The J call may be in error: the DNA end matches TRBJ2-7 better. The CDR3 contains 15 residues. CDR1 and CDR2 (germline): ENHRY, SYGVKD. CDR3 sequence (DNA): TGTGCCATCAGGACCACTAGCGGGAGTAGCTACGAGCAGTACTTC. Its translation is CAIRTTSGSSYEQYF.

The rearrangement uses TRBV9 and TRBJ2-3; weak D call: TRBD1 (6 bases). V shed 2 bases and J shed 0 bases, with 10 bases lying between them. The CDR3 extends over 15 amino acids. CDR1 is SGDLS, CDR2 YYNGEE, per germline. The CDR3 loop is CASSVWTASTDTQYF. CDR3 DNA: TGTGCCAGCAGCGTCTGGACAGCTAGCACAGATACGCAGTATTTT.

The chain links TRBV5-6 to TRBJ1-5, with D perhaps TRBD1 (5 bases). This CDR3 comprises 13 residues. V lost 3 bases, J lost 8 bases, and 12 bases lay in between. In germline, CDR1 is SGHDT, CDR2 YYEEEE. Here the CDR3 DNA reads TGTGCCAGCAGCTCCCGGGGGATCAAGCCCCAGCATTTT. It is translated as CASSSRGIKPQHF.

CDR3 protein: CASSSQGSVNYGYTF. CDR3 DNA: TGTGCCAGCAGTAGCCAGGGGAGTGTTAACTATGGCTACACCTTC. This chain uses TRBV6-1 with TRBJ1-2; TRBD1 is a possible D gene (6 bases). This CDR3 is 15 amino acids long. Germline V gene sequence: CDR1 MNHNS, CDR2 SASEGT. V dropped 5 bases and J dropped 1 base, with 14 bases sitting between them.

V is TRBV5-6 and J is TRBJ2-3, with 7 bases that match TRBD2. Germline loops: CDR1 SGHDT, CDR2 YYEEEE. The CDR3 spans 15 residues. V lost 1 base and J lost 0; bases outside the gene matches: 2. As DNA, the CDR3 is TGTGCCAGCAGCTTGATGGGGGGGAGCACAGATACGCAGTATTTT. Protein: CASSLMGGSTDTQYF.